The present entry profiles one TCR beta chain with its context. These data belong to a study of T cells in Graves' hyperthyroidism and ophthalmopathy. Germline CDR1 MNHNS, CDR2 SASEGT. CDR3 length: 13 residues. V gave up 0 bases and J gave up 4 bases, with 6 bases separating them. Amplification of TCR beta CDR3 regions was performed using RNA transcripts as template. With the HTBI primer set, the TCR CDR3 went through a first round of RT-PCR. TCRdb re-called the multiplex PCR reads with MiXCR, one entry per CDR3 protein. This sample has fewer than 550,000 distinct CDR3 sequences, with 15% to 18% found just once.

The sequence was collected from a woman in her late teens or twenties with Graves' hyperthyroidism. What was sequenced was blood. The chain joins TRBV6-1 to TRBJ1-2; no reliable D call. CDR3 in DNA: TGTGCCAGCAGTGAAGCGGGCGTCTATGGCTACACCTTC. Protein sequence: CASSEAGVYGYTF.